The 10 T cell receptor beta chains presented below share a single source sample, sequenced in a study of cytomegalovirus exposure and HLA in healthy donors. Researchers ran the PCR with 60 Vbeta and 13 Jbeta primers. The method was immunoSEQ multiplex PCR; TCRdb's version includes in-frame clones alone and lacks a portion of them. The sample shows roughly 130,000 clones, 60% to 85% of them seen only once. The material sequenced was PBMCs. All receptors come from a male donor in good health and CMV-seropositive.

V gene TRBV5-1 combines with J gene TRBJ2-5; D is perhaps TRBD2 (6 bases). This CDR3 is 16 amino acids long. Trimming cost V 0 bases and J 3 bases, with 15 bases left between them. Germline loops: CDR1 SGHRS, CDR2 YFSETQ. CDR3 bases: TGCGCCAGCAGCTTGGGATCTTTTGGAGGGGAAGAGACCCAGTACTTC. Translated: CASSLGSFGGEETQYF.

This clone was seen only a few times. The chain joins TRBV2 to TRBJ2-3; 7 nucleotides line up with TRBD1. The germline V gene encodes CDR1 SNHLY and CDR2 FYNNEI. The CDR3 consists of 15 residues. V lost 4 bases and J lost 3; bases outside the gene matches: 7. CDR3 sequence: CASSVDRAPTDTQYF. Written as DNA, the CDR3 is TGTGCCAGCAGTGTTGACAGGGCCCCAACAGATACGCAGTATTTT.

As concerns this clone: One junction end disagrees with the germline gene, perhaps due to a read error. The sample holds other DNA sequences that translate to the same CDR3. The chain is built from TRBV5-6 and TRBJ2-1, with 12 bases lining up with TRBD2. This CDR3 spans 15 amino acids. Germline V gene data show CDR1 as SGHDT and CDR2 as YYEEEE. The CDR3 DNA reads TGTGCCAGCAGCTTGGGACTAGCGGGAGCCAATGAGCAATTCTTC. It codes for CASSLGLAGANEQFF.

The CDR3 DNA sequence: TGTGCCAGTAGTAAAGTCGGGACAAGGTACACCGGGGAGCTGTTTTTT. Amino acids: CASSKVGTRYTGELFF. The chain recombines TRBV19 with TRBJ2-2, with a possible D match to TRBD1 (6 bases). This CDR3 is 16 amino acids long. V was cut by 4 bases and J by 3 bases, with 15 bases left in between. Per the germline V gene, CDR1 is LNHDA and CDR2 is SQIVND (reference sequence).

The CDR3 here is CASENGERRNEQFF. The DNA of the CDR3 is TGTGCCAGCGAGAACGGAGAAAGGAGGAATGAGCAGTTCTTC. The chain recombines TRBV25-1 with TRBJ2-1, with a weak D call TRBD2 (5 bases). The CDR3 runs 14 residues. Looked up from germline, CDR1 is MGHDK and CDR2 is SYGVNS. The V end lost 8 bases, the J end lost 7 bases, and 18 bases lay between the germline ends. The variable domain in full, completed from reference TRBV25-1 and TRBJ2-1, reads EADIYQTPRYLVIGTGKKITLECSQTMGHDKMYWYQQDPGMELHLIHYSYGVNSTEKGDLSSESTVSRIRTEHFPLTLESARPSHTSQYLCASENGERRNEQFFGPGTRLTVL.

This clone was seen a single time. CDR3: CAASLGTGITDTQYF. CDR3 DNA: TGTGCCGCCTCCCTTGGGACAGGGATCACAGATACGCAGTATTTT. This chain links TRBV7-9 with TRBJ2-3; 9 positions match TRBD1. After removal of 11 bases from V and 2 bases from J, the junction contained 11 bases not matched to a gene. Per the germline V gene, CDR1 is SEHNR and CDR2 is FQNEAQ (reference sequence). CDR3 size: 15 residues.

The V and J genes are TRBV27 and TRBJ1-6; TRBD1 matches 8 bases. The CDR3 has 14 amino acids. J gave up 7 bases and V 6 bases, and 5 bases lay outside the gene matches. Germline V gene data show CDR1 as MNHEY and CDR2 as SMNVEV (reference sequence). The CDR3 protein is CASRWTGINSPLHF. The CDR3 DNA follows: TGTGCCAGCAGATGGACAGGGATCAATTCACCCCTCCACTTT.

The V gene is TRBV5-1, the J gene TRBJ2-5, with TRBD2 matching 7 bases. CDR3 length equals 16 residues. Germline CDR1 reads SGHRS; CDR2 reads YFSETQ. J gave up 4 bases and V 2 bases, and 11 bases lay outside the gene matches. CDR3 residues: CASSLLGEGRGETQYF. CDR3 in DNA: TGCGCCAGCAGCTTATTGGGGGAGGGACGAGGAGAGACCCAGTACTTC.

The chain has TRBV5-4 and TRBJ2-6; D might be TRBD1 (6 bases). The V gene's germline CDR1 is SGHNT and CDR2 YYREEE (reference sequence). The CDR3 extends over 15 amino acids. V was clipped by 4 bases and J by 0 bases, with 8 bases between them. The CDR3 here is CASSPGVSGANVLTF. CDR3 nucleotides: TGTGCCAGCAGCCCAGGGGTCTCTGGGGCCAACGTCCTGACTTTC.

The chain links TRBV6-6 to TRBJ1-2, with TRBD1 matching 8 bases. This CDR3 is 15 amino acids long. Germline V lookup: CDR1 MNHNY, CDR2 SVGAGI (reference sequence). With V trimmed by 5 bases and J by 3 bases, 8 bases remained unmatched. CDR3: CASSGQGSVHYGYTF. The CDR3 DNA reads TGTGCCAGCAGTGGACAGGGAAGTGTTCACTATGGCTACACCTTC.